This record looks at one TCR beta chain sequence and its context. Its antigen remains unknown. The germline V gene encodes CDR1 MGHRA and CDR2 YSYEKL. V was pared by 0 bases and J by 2 bases, with 7 bases between. The CDR3 consists of 14 residues. This specimen belongs to a study of T cells in narcolepsy. Study results and limitations: HCRT-specific and TRIB2-specific autoreactive clonotypes appeared among same-patient CSF and blood CD4+ clonotypes.

Here immunoSEQ multiplex PCR was the method, and the copy in TCRdb shows in-frame clones only, minus some. The table records tens of thousands of clones, about 80% of them present only once. What was sequenced was CD45RA- memory CD4+ T cells from PBMCs. The TCR was taken from a human donor with narcolepsy. The chain links TRBV4-1 to TRBJ2-5; D ambiguous. The chain's CDR3 is CASSQDPSQETQYF. CDR3 in DNA: TGCGCCAGCAGCCAAGATCCTTCTCAAGAGACCCAGTACTTC.